Listed here are 16 T cell receptor beta chains from one sample, sequenced in a study of blood T cell repertoires in COVID-19. TCRdb's copy holds only in-frame clones and misses some; the assay was immunoSEQ multiplex PCR. Here the sample spans some 31,000 clones, over 85% being singletons. Sequencing used peripheral blood. These receptors came from a human donor in a cohort sampled during active COVID-19.

The chain combines TRBV5-4 with TRBJ2-3, with 11 bases that match TRBD2. V gave up 4 bases and J gave up 5 bases; unmatched junction bases: 9. The CDR3 consists of 16 residues. Germline assignment: CDR1 SGHNT and CDR2 YYREEE (reference sequence). CDR3 region: CASSLGSGGAGDTQYF. The DNA of the CDR3 is TGTGCCAGCAGCCTCGGTAGCGGGGGGGCGGGAGATACGCAGTATTTT. The whole variable domain, filled in from reference TRBV5-4 and TRBJ2-3, reads ETGVTQSPTHLIKTRGQQVTLRCSSQSGHNTVSWYQQALGQGPQFIFQYYREEENGRGNFPPRFSGLQFPNYSSELNVNALELDDSALYLCASSLGSGGAGDTQYFGPGTRLTVL.

The chain carries TRBV9 and TRBJ2-3; TRBD2 aligns across 7 bases. The CDR3 loop spans 16 amino acids. V lost 0 bases to trimming and J lost 6 bases; unmatched junction nucleotides: 10. CDR1 SGDLS and CDR2 YYNGEE come from the germline V gene. This CDR3 is CASSVDPAGAPDTQYF. CDR3 DNA: TGTGCCAGCAGCGTAGACCCCGCGGGAGCTCCGGATACGCAGTATTTT.

The genes are TRBV10-3 and TRBJ1-5; 10 bases are a match to TRBD1. J gave up 6 bases and V 5 bases, and 4 bases lay outside the gene matches. Germline V gene lookup returns CDR1 ENHRY and CDR2 SYGVKD. CDR3 length: 14 amino acids. CDR3 sequence: CAISRQGASQPQHF. In nucleotides, the CDR3 is TGTGCCATCAGTCGACAGGGGGCTAGTCAGCCCCAGCATTTT.

The J gene is TRBJ2-1, the V gene TRBV5-1; 9 bases line up with TRBD1. The CDR3 is 14 residues long. The V gene end was trimmed by 4 bases and the J gene end by 5 bases; junction bases not matched to a gene: 4. The germline gives CDR1 SGHRS, CDR2 YFSETQ. This CDR3 reads CASSLGQGDNEQFF. The DNA for the CDR3 is TGCGCCAGCAGCCTGGGACAGGGAGACAATGAGCAGTTCTTC.

This clone was found once. CDR3 bases: TGTGCCAGCAGCCGCTCAGGGGGCACTGAAGCTTTCTTT. Protein product: CASSRSGGTEAFF. The chain recombines TRBV3-1 (or the pseudogene TRBV3-2) with TRBJ1-1; 7 bases match TRBD1. This CDR3 has 13 residues. V was clipped by 4 bases and J by 4 bases; unmatched bases: 3. Germline V gives CDR1 LGHDT, CDR2 YNNKEL (reference sequence).

This clone was seen once. V usage is TRBV4-1 and J usage is TRBJ2-5, with 8 positions matching TRBD2. Germline values: CDR1 MGHRA, CDR2 YSYEKL. With V trimmed by 3 bases and J by 1 base, 7 bases remained unmatched. This CDR3 has 16 residues. CDR3 sequence (DNA): TGCGCCAGCAGCCAGGGTACTAGCGGCGGCCAAGAGACCCAGTACTTC. It codes for CASSQGTSGGQETQYF.

The V gene is TRBV27, the J gene TRBJ2-1; 7 bases match TRBD1. Germline V gene data show CDR1 as MNHEY and CDR2 as SMNVEV (reference sequence). The CDR3 has 14 amino acids. V was clipped by 5 bases and J by 9 bases; unmatched bases: 10. This CDR3 is CASSPYGQDSEQFF. The CDR3 DNA reads TGTGCCAGCAGTCCGTACGGACAGGACAGTGAGCAGTTCTTC.

The chain carries TRBV5-4 and TRBJ2-1, with TRBD2 matching over 9 bases. The CDR3 spans 15 residues. J lost 7 bases, V lost 3 bases, and 8 bases had no gene match. CDR1 SGHNT and CDR2 YYREEE come from the germline V gene (reference sequence). The chain's CDR3 is CASSWAGGPYNEQFF. DNA for the CDR3: TGTGCCAGCAGCTGGGCGGGAGGGCCTTATAATGAGCAGTTCTTC.

This clone was picked up one time. The chain uses TRBV7-2 and TRBJ2-3; 9 bases line up with TRBD2. Germline trimming cut 5 bases from V and 3 bases from J; bases unmatched to any gene: 9. The germline CDR1 and CDR2 sequences are SGHTA and FQGNSA. The length of the CDR3 is 16 residues. CDR3 bases: TGTGCCAGCAGCCCCGGGGGGCTAGCGGGGACAGATACGCAGTATTTT. It yields the protein CASSPGGLAGTDTQYF.

The V and J genes are TRBV19 and TRBJ1-1; 7 bases align to TRBD1. This CDR3 has 15 amino acids. The V gene end was trimmed by 7 bases and the J gene end by 0 bases; junction bases not matched to a gene: 8. CDR1 is LNHDA, CDR2 SQIVND, per germline (reference sequence). In nucleotides, the CDR3 is TGTGCCAGTACCCAAGGGACAGACATGAACACTGAAGCTTTCTTT. This gives the protein CASTQGTDMNTEAFF.

The V gene is TRBV2, the J gene TRBJ2-3; weak D call: TRBD2 (5 bases). The CDR3 totals 16 residues. The ends were cut back, 5 bases at V and 0 bases at J, with 15 bases in the middle. Germline CDR1 and CDR2: SNHLY and FYNNEI. DNA for the CDR3: TGTGCCAGCAGTTACATGGGGAGTGCTAGCACAGATACGCAGTATTTT. As protein: CASSYMGSASTDTQYF.

The chain carries TRBV11-2 and TRBJ1-4; 7 bases agree with TRBD1. CDR1 and CDR2 from the germline V gene are SGHAT and FQNNGV. CDR3 size: 14 residues. V lost 4 bases and J lost 4; bases outside the gene matches: 3. CDR3 coding DNA: TGTGCCAGCAGCTACAGGGGCAGTAATGAAAAACTGTTTTTT. Residues: CASSYRGSNEKLFF.

The chain carries TRBV4-1 and TRBJ1-2; tentatively, D is TRBD1 (6 bases). The V gene lost 2 bases and the J gene lost 4 bases, with 17 bases spanning the gap. The CDR3 is 16 amino acids. The V gene's germline CDR1 is MGHRA and CDR2 YSYEKL. The DNA for the CDR3 is TGCGCCAGCAGCCAAAAGGGGGGGACTACAGTCTATGGCTACACCTTC. Translation: CASSQKGGTTVYGYTF.

This clone was counted once. The J gene is TRBJ1-2, the V gene TRBV18; 7 bases match TRBD1. Trimming cost V 6 bases and J 4 bases; bases outside gene matches: 8. Germline lookup yields CDR1 KGHSH and CDR2 LQKENI. This CDR3 is built from 14 residues. The CDR3, as DNA: TGTGCCAGCTCTCCCGGACAGGATGCCTATGGCTACACCTTC. Protein product: CASSPGQDAYGYTF.

This chain links TRBV6-1 with TRBJ1-2; TRBD1 agrees at 7 bases. V dropped 1 base and J dropped 7; count of bases not matched to a gene: 3. Germline lookup yields CDR1 MNHNS and CDR2 SASEGT. The CDR3 sequence is 13 residues long. Written as DNA, the CDR3 is TGTGCCAGCAGTGAAGGACAGGGAAGTGGCTACACCTTC. Translated, it gives CASSEGQGSGYTF.

J is TRBJ2-5 and V is TRBV5-8, with D possibly being TRBD1 (5 bases). Germline V gene sequence: CDR1 SGHTS, CDR2 YDEGEE. Trimming took off 0 bases at V and 2 bases at J, with 14 bases between the two ends. The CDR3 has 16 residues. The CDR3 is CASSLARGIGQETQYF. CDR3 DNA: TGTGCCAGCAGCTTGGCTAGGGGCATTGGTCAAGAGACCCAGTACTTC.